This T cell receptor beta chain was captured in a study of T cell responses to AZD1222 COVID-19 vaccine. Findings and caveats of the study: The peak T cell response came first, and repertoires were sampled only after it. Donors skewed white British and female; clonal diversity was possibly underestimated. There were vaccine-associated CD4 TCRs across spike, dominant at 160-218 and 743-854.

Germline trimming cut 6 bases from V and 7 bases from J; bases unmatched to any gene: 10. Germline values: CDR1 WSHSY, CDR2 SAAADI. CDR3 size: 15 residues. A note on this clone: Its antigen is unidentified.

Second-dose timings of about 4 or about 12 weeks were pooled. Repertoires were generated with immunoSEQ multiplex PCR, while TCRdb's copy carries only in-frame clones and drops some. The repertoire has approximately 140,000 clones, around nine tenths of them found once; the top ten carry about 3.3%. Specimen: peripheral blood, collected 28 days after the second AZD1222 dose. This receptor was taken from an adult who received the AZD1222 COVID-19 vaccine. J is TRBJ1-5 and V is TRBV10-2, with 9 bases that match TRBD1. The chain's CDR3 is CASRIGTGMSQPQHF. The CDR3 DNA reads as TGCGCCAGCAGGATAGGGACAGGGATGAGCCAGCCCCAGCATTTT.